These T cell receptor beta chains were read from a single sample in a study of cytomegalovirus exposure and HLA in healthy donors. Repertoires were generated with immunoSEQ multiplex PCR, while TCRdb's copy carries only in-frame clones and drops some. Of about 140,000 clones in the sample, 73% are singletons; the top ten hold roughly 14%. The sample taken for sequencing was PBMCs. The receptors were gathered from a human donor in good health. The CDR3 runs from the conserved cysteine through the conserved F or W. A D gene is named only where the DNA matches it firmly. The size entry is marked missing in some rows and otherwise reads once, few, many or a size class.

clone_size,d_call,v_call,j_call,cdr3_nt,cdr3_aa
.,TRBD2,TRBV5-4,TRBJ2-5,TGTGCCAGCAGCTTGGGGCCAGCGGGGGGACCGGAGCAGTACTTC,CASSLGPAGGPEQYF
.,.,TRBV27,TRBJ2-2,TGTGCCAGCAGTTCTAGCGCCGGGGAGCTGTTTTTT,CASSSSAGELFF
once,.,TRBV6-1,TRBJ1-5,TGTGCCAGCAGTGAGGTCCCGAGTGAGCAGCCCCAGCATTTT,CASSEVPSEQPQHF
.,.,TRBV9,TRBJ1-2,TGTGCCAGCAGCGGGGGGGAGAACTATGGCTACACCTTC,CASSGGENYGYTF
few,.,TRBV10-3,TRBJ1-4,TGTGCCATCAGTGTGGGAGGGACCCGAAATGAAAAACTGTTTTTT,CAISVGGTRNEKLFF
.,.,TRBV10-3,TRBJ2-3,TGTGCCATCAGTGATTCTAGCGAAACCACAGATACGCAGTATTTT,CAISDSSETTDTQYF
few,.,TRBV6-4,TRBJ2-1,TGTGCCAGCAGTGACCTCAGGGGGGATAGCCCGGGTGAGCAGTTCTTC,CASSDLRGDSPGEQFF
.,TRBD2,TRBV6-1,TRBJ2-1,TGTGCCAGCAGTGAGTTGTCTAGCGGCTACAATGAGCAGTTCTTC,CASSELSSGYNEQFF
few,.,TRBV5-4,TRBJ2-2,TGTGCCAGCAGCTTGGATGGAGTGGCCGGGGAGCTGTTTTTT,CASSLDGVAGELFF
.,.,TRBV9,TRBJ2-2,TGTGCCAGCAGCGGCCCGTCGGCCGGGGAGCTGTTTTTT,CASSGPSAGELFF
.,TRBD1,TRBV19,TRBJ1-2,TGTGCCAGTACCAGGACAGGGGATGGCTACACCTTC,CASTRTGDGYTF
.,TRBD2,TRBV4-2,TRBJ2-7,TGTGCCAGCAGCCAAGTAGCGGGAGGGGGCTACGAGCAGTACTTC,CASSQVAGGGYEQYF
.,TRBD2,TRBV5-4,TRBJ2-3,TGTGCCAGCAGCTCCCCGGGACTAGCGATCCCAAAAACTAGCACAGATACGCAGTATTTT,CASSSPGLAIPKTSTDTQYF
.,.,TRBV1,TRBJ2-7,TGCACCAGCAGCCAAGCGCGTACTAGCGGGAGGGCCAGTGAGCAGTACTTC,CTSSQARTSGRASEQYF
few,.,TRBV2,TRBJ2-1,TGTGCCAGCATCCTACAGGGTATAGACGGTGAGCAGTTCTTC,CASILQGIDGEQFF
.,.,TRBV5-6,TRBJ2-7,TGTGCCGGCAGCGCGGGACGGCAGAACCCCTACGAGCAGTACTTC,CAGSAGRQNPYEQYF
once,.,TRBV30,TRBJ1-3,TGTGCCTGGAGTGGCCCTCGCGCCCACTCTGGAAACACCATATATTTT,CAWSGPRAHSGNTIYF
few,TRBD1,TRBV5-1,TRBJ1-2,TGCGCCAGCAGCCCCTCTGCGGACAGGGGCGACGGCTACACCTTC,CASSPSADRGDGYTF
.,.,TRBV21-1,TRBJ2-4,TGTGCCAGCAGCATTCACGGGGGGGCGCCATCAAACATTCAGTACTTC,CASSIHGGAPSNIQYF
few,.,TRBV6-6,TRBJ1-1,TGTGCCAGCACCCACACTCTGACGGGTAACACTGAAGCTTTCTTT,CASTHTLTGNTEAFF
.,TRBD2,TRBV5-1,TRBJ2-1,TGCGCCAGCAGTCTAGGGACTAGCGGCTACAATGAGCAGTTCTTC,CASSLGTSGYNEQFF
.,TRBD2,TRBV7-9,TRBJ2-7,TGTGCCAGCAGCTCTCCCCGGCGGGGGTCCTACGAGCAGTACTTC,CASSSPRRGSYEQYF
.,.,TRBV5-1,TRBJ2-1,TGCGCCAGCAGCTTGGTAGGGGCCCTCTACAATGAGCAGTTCTTC,CASSLVGALYNEQFF
few,TRBD1,TRBV4-2,TRBJ1-2,TGTGCCAGCAGCCAAGATAGGACAGGGGGCCCCTATGGCTACACCTTC,CASSQDRTGGPYGYTF
.,.,TRBV30,TRBJ2-2,TGTGCCTGGAGTGCTCAGGGTGCCGGGGAGCTGTTTTTT,CAWSAQGAGELFF
once,.,TRBV6-5,TRBJ2-6,TGTGCCAGCAGTCCGTTCTCTGGGGCCAACGTCCTGACTTTC,CASSPFSGANVLTF
few,.,TRBV5-4,TRBJ2-7,TGTGCCAGCACCTTTCAGGGATCCCTCGAGCAGTACTTC,CASTFQGSLEQYF
.,.,TRBV27,TRBJ1-2,TGTGCCAGTACCGGGTCCCCCGCTGATGGCTACACCTTC,CASTGSPADGYTF
.,.,TRBV30,TRBJ2-2,TGTGCCTGGAGTAGCTGCATTCGCACCGGGGAGCTGTTTTTT,CAWSSCIRTGELFF
.,.,TRBV2,TRBJ2-7,TGTGCCAGCCCCGACTGGGCGGGGGAGCAGTACTTC,CASPDWAGEQYF
once,TRBD2,TRBV6-5,TRBJ2-7,TGTGCCAGCAGTTACTCGGGGACTAGCTACGAGCAGTACTTC,CASSYSGTSYEQYF
.,.,TRBV5-4,TRBJ2-1,TGTGCCAGCAGCTCGTTGACAGTCTCCTACAATGAGCAGTTCTTC,CASSSLTVSYNEQFF
.,.,TRBV19,TRBJ2-2,TGTGCCAGTAGTATAGGACTGAACACCGGGGAGCTGTTTTTT,CASSIGLNTGELFF
.,.,TRBV6-5,TRBJ2-7,TGTGCCAGCAGCCCAAACGACAGGCGTTTTCAGTACTTC,CASSPNDRRFQYF
.,.,TRBV19,TRBJ1-1,TGTGCCAGTAGTATAGATCTTGCAGCGGAAGCTTTCTTT,CASSIDLAAEAFF
.,TRBD1,TRBV6-1,TRBJ1-5,TGTGCCAGCAGTATAACAGGGGCGTCGGATCAGCCCCAGCATTTT,CASSITGASDQPQHF
.,TRBD2,TRBV4-2,TRBJ2-5,TGTGCCAGCAGCCAATCCGGGGGGGGCGAGACCCAGTACTTC,CASSQSGGGETQYF
few,.,TRBV27,TRBJ1-1,TGTGCCAGCAGTGAAAGCTACAGGGTTGAAGTTGGAGCTTTCTTT,CASSESYRVEVGAFF
few,.,TRBV29-1,TRBJ2-1,TGCAGCACCGAGTACGGGGTCTCTGCGCAGTTCTTC,CSTEYGVSAQFF
few,TRBD2,TRBV11-2,TRBJ2-1,TGTGCCAGCAGCCAGCTGCGGGGGATCTCCTACAATGAGCAGTTCTTC,CASSQLRGISYNEQFF
.,TRBD2,TRBV27,TRBJ2-7,TGTGCCAGCAGACCTCTCGGACTAGCGGGAGTCTACGAGCAGTACTTC,CASRPLGLAGVYEQYF
.,TRBD1,TRBV25-1,TRBJ2-1,TGTGCCAGCAGTGAATGGCAGGGGGCGCGCAATGAGCAGTTCTTC,CASSEWQGARNEQFF
.,TRBD2,TRBV7-9,TRBJ2-1,TGTGCCAGCAGCTTACGCACAACGGGGGGGATGATTGAGCAGTTCTTC,CASSLRTTGGMIEQFF
once,.,TRBV5-1,TRBJ2-1,TGCGCCAGCAGCTTGGAAGGGAGCTCCTACAATGAGCAGTTCTTC,CASSLEGSSYNEQFF
.,.,TRBV21-1,TRBJ2-7,TGTGCCAGCAGCCCCCGTCCCGGGTTGAGCTCCTACGAGCAGTACTTC,CASSPRPGLSSYEQYF